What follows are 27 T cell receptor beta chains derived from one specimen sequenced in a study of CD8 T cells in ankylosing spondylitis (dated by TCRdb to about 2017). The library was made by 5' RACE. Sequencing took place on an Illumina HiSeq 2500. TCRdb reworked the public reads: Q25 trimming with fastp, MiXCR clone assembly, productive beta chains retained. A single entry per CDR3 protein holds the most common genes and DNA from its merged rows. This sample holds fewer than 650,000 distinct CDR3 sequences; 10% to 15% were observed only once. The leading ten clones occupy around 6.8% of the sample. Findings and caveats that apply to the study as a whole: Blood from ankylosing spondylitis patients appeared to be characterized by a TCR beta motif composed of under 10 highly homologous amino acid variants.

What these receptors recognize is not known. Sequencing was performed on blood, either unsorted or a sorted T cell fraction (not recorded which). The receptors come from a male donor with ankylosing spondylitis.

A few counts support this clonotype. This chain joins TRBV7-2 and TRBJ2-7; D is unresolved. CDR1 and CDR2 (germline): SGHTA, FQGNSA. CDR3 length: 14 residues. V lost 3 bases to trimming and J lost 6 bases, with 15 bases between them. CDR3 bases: TGTGCCAGCAGCTTCCAGGACCTACGAGGCGAGCAGTACTTC. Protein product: CASSFQDLRGEQYF.

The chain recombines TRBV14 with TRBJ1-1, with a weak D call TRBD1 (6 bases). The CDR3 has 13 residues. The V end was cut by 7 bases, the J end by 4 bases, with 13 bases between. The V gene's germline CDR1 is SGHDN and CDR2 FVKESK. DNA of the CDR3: TGTGCCAGCACCCCACAGGGTACCACTGAAGCTTTCTTT. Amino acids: CASTPQGTTEAFF.

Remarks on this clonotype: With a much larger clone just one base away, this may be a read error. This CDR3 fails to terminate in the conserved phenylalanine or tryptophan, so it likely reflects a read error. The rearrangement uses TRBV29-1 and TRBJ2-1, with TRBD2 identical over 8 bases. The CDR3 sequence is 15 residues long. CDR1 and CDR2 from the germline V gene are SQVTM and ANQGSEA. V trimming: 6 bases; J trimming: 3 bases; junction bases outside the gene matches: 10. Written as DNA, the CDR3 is TGCAGCGTCGACGGGGGGGGGGCTCTCTACAATGAGCAGTTCTCC. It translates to CSVDGGGALYNEQFS.

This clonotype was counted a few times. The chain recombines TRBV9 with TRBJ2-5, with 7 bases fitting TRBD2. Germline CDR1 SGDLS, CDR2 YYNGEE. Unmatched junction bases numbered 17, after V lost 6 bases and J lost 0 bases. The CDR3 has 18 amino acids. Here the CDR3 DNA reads TGTGCCAGCAATCGGGGGGAACTTTTTCGTTGGGACCAAGAGACCCAGTACTTC. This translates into CASNRGELFRWDQETQYF.

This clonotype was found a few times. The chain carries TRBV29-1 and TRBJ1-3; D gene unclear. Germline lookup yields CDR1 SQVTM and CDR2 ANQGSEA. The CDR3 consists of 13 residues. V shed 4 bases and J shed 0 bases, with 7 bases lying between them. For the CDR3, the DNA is TGCAGCGTTGGGGTTCTCTCTGGAAACACCATATATTTT. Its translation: CSVGVLSGNTIYF.

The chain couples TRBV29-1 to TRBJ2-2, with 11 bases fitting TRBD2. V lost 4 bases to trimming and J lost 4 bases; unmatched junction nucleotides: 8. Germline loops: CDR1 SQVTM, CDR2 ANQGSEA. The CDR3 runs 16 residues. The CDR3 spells CSVGLSGRAFTGELFF. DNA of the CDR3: TGCAGCGTTGGGCTTAGCGGGAGGGCCTTCACCGGGGAGCTGTTTTTT.

The CDR3 coding sequence is TGCAGTGCTAGAGATAAGGGCCTCGAAGGACACGAGCAGTACTTC. It encodes CSARDKGLEGHEQYF. V gene TRBV20-1 combines with J gene TRBJ2-7; D gene unclear. CDR1 DFQATT and CDR2 SNEGSKA come from the germline V gene (reference sequence). The CDR3 consists of 15 residues. Trimming removed 0 bases at V and 5 bases at J, with 17 bases between.

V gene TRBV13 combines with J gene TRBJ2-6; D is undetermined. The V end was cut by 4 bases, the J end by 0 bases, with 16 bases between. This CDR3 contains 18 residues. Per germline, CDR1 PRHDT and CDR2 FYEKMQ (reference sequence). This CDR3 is CASSSALRWPSGANVLTF. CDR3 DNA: TGTGCCAGCAGCTCCGCCTTGAGATGGCCCTCTGGGGCCAACGTCCTGACTTTC.

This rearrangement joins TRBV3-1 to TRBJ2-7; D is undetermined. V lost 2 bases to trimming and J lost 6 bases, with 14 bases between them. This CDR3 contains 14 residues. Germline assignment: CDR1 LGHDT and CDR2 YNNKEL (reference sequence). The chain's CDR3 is CASSQWLETGEQYF. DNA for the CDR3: TGTGCCAGCAGCCAATGGCTAGAAACCGGCGAGCAGTACTTC.

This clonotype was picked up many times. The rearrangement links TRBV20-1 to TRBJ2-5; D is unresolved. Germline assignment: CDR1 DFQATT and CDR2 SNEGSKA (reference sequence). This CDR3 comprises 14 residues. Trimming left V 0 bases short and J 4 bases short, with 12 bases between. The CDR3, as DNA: TGCAGTGCTAGAGATTTCAGTAATCCAGAGACCCAGTACTTC. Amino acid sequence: CSARDFSNPETQYF.

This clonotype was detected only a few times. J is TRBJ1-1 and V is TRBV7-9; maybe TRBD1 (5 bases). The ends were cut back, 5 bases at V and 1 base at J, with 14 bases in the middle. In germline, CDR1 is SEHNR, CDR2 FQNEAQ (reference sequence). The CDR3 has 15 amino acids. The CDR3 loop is CASSLRSQGNTEAFF. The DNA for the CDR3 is TGTGCCAGCAGCCTTCGAAGTCAGGGGAACACTGAAGCTTTCTTT.

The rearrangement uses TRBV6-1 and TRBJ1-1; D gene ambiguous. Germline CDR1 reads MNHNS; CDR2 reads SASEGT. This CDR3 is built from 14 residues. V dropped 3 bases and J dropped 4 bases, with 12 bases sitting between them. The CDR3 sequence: CASSELQVATEAFF. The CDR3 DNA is TGTGCCAGCAGTGAGCTGCAGGTGGCCACTGAAGCTTTCTTT.

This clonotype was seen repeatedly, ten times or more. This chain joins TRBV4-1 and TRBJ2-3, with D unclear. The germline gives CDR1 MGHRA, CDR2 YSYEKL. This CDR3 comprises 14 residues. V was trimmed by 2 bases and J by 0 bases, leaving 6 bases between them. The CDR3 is CASSQLISTDTQYF. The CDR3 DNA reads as TGCGCCAGCAGCCAACTTATAAGCACAGATACGCAGTATTTT.

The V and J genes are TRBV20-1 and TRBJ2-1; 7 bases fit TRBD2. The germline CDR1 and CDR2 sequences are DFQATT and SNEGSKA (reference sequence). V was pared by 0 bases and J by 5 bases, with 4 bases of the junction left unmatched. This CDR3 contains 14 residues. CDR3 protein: CSARDRTRDNEQFF. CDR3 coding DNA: TGCAGTGCTAGAGATCGGACTAGAGACAATGAGCAGTTCTTC.

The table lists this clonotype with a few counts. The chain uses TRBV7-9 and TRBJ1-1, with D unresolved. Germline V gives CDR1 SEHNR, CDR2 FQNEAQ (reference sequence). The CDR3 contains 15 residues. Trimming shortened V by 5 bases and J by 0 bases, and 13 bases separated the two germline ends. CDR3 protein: CASSPLGPMNTEAFF. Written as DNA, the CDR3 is TGTGCCAGCAGCCCTCTCGGGCCGATGAACACTGAAGCTTTCTTT.

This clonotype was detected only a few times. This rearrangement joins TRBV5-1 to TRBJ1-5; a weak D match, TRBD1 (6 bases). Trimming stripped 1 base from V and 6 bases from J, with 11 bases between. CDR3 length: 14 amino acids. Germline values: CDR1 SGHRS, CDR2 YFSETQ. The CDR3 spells CASSLWGGLQPQHF. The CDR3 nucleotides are TGCGCCAGCAGCTTGTGGGGGGGCCTTCAGCCCCAGCATTTT.

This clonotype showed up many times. The CDR3 DNA is TGCGCCAGCAGCGTGGTTGGACAGGAGAACACTGAAGCTTTCTTT. Residues: CASSVVGQENTEAFF. The chain employs TRBV5-1 and TRBJ1-1; 7 nucleotides agree with TRBD1. V dropped 4 bases and J dropped 1; count of bases not matched to a gene: 7. CDR1 and CDR2 from the germline V gene are SGHRS and YFSETQ. The CDR3 has 15 residues.

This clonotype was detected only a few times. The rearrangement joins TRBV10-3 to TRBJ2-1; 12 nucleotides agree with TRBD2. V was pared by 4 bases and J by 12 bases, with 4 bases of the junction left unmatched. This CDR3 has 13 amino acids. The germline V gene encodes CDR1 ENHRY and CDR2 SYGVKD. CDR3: CAISGLAGAAQFF. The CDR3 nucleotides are TGTGCCATCAGTGGACTAGCGGGAGCAGCGCAGTTCTTC.

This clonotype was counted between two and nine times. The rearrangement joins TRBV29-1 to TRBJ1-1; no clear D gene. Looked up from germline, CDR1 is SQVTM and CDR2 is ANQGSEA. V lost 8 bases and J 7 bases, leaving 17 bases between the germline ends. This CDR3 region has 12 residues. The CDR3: CSYPPYTLEAFF. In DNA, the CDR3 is TGCAGCTATCCACCTTATACGCTTGAAGCTTTCTTT.

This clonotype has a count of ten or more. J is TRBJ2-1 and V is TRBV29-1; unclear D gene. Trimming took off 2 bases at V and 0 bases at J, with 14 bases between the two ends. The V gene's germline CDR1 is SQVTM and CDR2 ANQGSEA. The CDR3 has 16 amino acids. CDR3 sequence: CSVEIIQASSYNEQFF. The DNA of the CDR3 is TGCAGCGTTGAAATAATCCAGGCCAGCTCCTACAATGAGCAGTTCTTC.

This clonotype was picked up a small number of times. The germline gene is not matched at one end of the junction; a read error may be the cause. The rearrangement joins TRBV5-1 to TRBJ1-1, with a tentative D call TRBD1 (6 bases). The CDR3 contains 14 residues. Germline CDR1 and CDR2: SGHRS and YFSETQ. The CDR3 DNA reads TGCGCCAGCCGCTTCGGGGTGACAGGTACTGAAGCTTTCTTT. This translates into CASRFGVTGTEAFF.

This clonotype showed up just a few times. CDR3 protein: CASSLAGDTYEQYV. The CDR3 DNA reads TGTGCCAGCAGCTTGGCCGGAGACACCTACGAGCAGTACGTC. The chain uses TRBV5-6 and TRBJ2-7; unclear D gene. Trimming cost V 0 bases and J 2 bases, with 9 bases left between them. CDR1 is SGHDT and CDR2 is YYEEEE in the germline V gene. The CDR3 has 14 residues.

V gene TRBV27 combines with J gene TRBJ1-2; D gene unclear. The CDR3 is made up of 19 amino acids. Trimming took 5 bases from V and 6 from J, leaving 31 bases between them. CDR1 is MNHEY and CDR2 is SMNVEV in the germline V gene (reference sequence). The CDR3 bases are TGTGCCAGCAGTCCATTCTCTATTCGCGTCGTCGGGGTAACGGATGGCTACACCTTC. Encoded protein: CASSPFSIRVVGVTDGYTF.

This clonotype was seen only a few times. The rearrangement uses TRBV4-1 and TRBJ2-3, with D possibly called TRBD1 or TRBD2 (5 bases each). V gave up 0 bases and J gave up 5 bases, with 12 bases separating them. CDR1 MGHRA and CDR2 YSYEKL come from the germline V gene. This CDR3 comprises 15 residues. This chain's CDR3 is CASSQEGPPRDTQYF. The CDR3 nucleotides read TGCGCCAGCAGCCAAGAGGGACCCCCCCGAGATACGCAGTATTTT.

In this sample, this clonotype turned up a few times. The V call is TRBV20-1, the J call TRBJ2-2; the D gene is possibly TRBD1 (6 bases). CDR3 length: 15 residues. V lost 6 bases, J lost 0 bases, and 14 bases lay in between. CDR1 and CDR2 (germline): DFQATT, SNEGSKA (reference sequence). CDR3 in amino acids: CSALQGFANTGELFF. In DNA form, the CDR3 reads TGCAGTGCCCTACAGGGTTTCGCGAACACCGGGGAGCTGTTTTTT.

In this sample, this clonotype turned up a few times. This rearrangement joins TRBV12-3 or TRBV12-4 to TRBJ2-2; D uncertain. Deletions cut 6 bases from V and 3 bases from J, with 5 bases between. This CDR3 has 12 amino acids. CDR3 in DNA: TGTGCCAGCAGGCCTTACACCGGGGAGCTGTTTTTT. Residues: CASRPYTGELFF.

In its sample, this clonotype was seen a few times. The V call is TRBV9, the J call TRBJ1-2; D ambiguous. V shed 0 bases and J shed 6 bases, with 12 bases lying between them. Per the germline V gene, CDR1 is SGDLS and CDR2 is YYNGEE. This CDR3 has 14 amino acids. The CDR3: CASSVAGHSNGYTF. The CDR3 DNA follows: TGTGCCAGCAGCGTAGCGGGCCATTCGAATGGCTACACCTTC.